The rows below give T cell receptor beta chains drawn from one sample of a study of cytomegalovirus exposure and HLA in healthy donors. Using immunoSEQ multiplex PCR, the repertoire was profiled, and TCRdb retains in-frame clones only, with some absent. The sample contains 150,000 to 200,000 clones, approximately 86% of which appear only once. Sequencing was carried out using PBMCs. Receptor source: a man aged 25 to 45 in good health and CMV-seropositive. CDR3s include the opening cysteine and the closing phenylalanine or tryptophan. The D gene is left open where the match is weak. The size entry is marked missing in some rows and otherwise reads once, few, many or a size class.

size	J	D	V	CDR3	DNA
-	TRBJ1-4	-	TRBV9	CASSVGRPVKPGDEKLFF	TGTGCCAGCAGCGTCGGCAGGCCAGTGAAGCCCGGCGATGAAAAACTGTTTTTT
-	TRBJ1-3	TRBD1	TRBV5-1	CASSLFRTGEGNTIYF	TGCGCCAGCAGCTTGTTCCGGACAGGGGAGGGAAACACCATATATTTT
-	TRBJ2-3	TRBD2	TRBV27	CASSVHGGATDTQYF	TGTGCCAGCAGCGTTCACGGGGGGGCCACAGATACGCAGTATTTT
-	TRBJ1-2	-	TRBV11-2	CASSRPGTNYGYTF	TGTGCCAGCAGCCGGCCCGGGACAAACTATGGCTACACCTTC
-	TRBJ1-1	-	TRBV7-9	CASSFRRGNTEAFF	TGTGCCAGCAGCTTTAGGAGAGGGAACACTGAAGCTTTCTTT
-	TRBJ2-7	TRBD1	TRBV4-1	CASSHGTEGPYEQYF	TGCGCCAGCAGCCACGGGACAGAAGGACCCTACGAGCAGTACTTC
-	TRBJ1-5	TRBD1	TRBV18	CASSPPQGGTQPQHF	TGTGCCAGCTCACCACCCCAGGGGGGTACTCAGCCCCAGCATTTT
-	TRBJ1-1	-	TRBV6-6	CASSFTGSEAFF	TGTGCCAGCAGTTTCACAGGGAGTGAAGCTTTCTTT
-	TRBJ1-1	TRBD1	TRBV5-4	CASRPDRGRTEAFF	TGTGCCAGCAGGCCGGACAGGGGGCGGACTGAAGCTTTCTTT
-	TRBJ1-4	TRBD1	TRBV9	CASSAWDRGTNEKLFF	TGTGCCAGCAGCGCTTGGGACAGGGGAACTAATGAAAAACTGTTTTTT
-	TRBJ2-7	-	TRBV27	CASSLSRPGAEQYF	TGTGCCAGCAGTTTATCGCGCCCAGGGGCAGAGCAGTACTTC
once	TRBJ2-1	TRBD2	TRBV9	CASSPTGTSGYNEQFF	TGTGCCAGCAGCCCAACCGGGACTAGCGGTTACAATGAGCAGTTCTTC
-	TRBJ2-5	TRBD2	TRBV2	CASRFSGGDQETQYF	TGTGCCAGCAGATTTAGCGGGGGGGACCAAGAGACCCAGTACTTC
-	TRBJ1-4	-	TRBV6-5	CASSYSSGREKLFF	TGTGCCAGCAGTTACTCGTCAGGGCGTGAAAAACTGTTTTTT
once	TRBJ2-3	TRBD1	TRBV12-5	CASGLGTGWADTQYF	TGTGCTAGTGGTTTGGGGACAGGGTGGGCAGATACGCAGTATTTT
-	TRBJ2-3	TRBD2	TRBV7-2	CASSLSGGAGDTQYF	TGTGCCAGCAGCTTATCGGGGGGGGCCGGAGATACGCAGTATTTT
-	TRBJ2-1	TRBD2	TRBV4-2	CASSQASGVYNEQFF	TGTGCCAGCAGCCAAGCTAGCGGGGTTTACAATGAGCAGTTCTTC
-	TRBJ1-1	-	TRBV2	CASSEVRGRTEAFF	TGTGCCAGCAGTGAGGTCAGGGGAAGGACTGAAGCTTTCTTT
once	TRBJ1-4	-	TRBV6-5	CASTLSRGSNEKLFF	TGTGCCAGCACCCTCAGTCGGGGTTCTAATGAAAAACTGTTTTTT
-	TRBJ1-1	-	TRBV7-2	CASSLGAWDTGEAFF	TGTGCCAGCAGCTTAGGTGCGTGGGACACAGGTGAAGCTTTCTTT
once	TRBJ1-1	-	TRBV7-2	CASSLRGWKTEVFF	TGTGCCAGCAGCTTACGGGGGTGGAAGACTGAAGTTTTCTTT
-	TRBJ2-7	TRBD1	TRBV18	CASSLVRPGQPHEQYF	TGTGCCAGCTCACTTGTTCGTCCGGGACAGCCCCACGAGCAGTACTTC
-	TRBJ2-7	-	TRBV11-2	CASSFRQDFPLYEQYF	TGTGCCAGCAGCTTCAGACAGGATTTCCCTCTCTACGAGCAGTACTTC
-	TRBJ2-5	TRBD2	TRBV5-1	CASSLPSGGPLGSQYF	TGCGCCAGCAGCTTGCCCAGCGGGGGGCCCTTGGGGTCCCAGTACTTC
-	TRBJ2-2	-	TRBV5-6	CASSLYTGSNTGELFF	TGTGCCAGCAGCCTATACACAGGGTCGAACACCGGGGAGCTGTTTTTT
-	TRBJ1-1	-	TRBV10-3	CAISMTAEDTEAFF	TGTGCCATCAGTATGACCGCAGAGGACACTGAAGCTTTCTTT
-	TRBJ1-5	-	TRBV19	CASSRAWGVLNQPQHF	TGTGCCAGTAGTAGGGCTTGGGGGGTCCTCAATCAGCCCCAGCATTTT
-	TRBJ2-7	TRBD2	TRBV10-3	CASGGRGASYEQYF	TGTGCCAGCGGGGGGCGGGGGGCCTCCTACGAGCAGTACTTC
-	TRBJ2-3	TRBD2	TRBV7-9	CASSSSGGAATDTQYF	TGTGCCAGCAGCTCTAGCGGGGGGGCAGCGACAGATACGCAGTATTTT
-	TRBJ1-1	-	TRBV9	CASSVQGMGTEAFF	TGTGCCAGCAGCGTGCAGGGAATGGGTACTGAAGCTTTCTTT
once	TRBJ2-7	-	TRBV7-2	CASSLVSGPRGEQYF	TGTGCCAGCAGCTTAGTTTCAGGTCCCCGGGGCGAGCAGTACTTC
-	TRBJ2-1	TRBD2	TRBV7-9	CASSFPGGSYNEQFF	TGTGCCAGCAGCTTCCCCGGGGGGAGTTACAATGAGCAGTTCTTC
-	TRBJ2-6	TRBD2	TRBV7-6	CASSQTLAGAAGANVLTF	TGTGCCAGCAGCCAAACTCTAGCGGGGGCGGCTGGGGCCAACGTCCTGACTTTC
-	TRBJ2-7	-	TRBV6-1	CASSDPSRGAYEQYF	TGTGCCAGCAGTGATCCCTCCAGGGGAGCCTACGAGCAGTACTTC
-	TRBJ2-5	TRBD2	TRBV27	CATTTRTSGGAQYF	TGTGCCACCACCACCCGTACTAGCGGGGGGGCCCAGTACTTC
-	TRBJ2-3	-	TRBV11-2	CASSYAVADTQYF	TGTGCCAGCAGCTACGCAGTGGCAGATACGCAGTATTTT
-	TRBJ1-2	-	TRBV12-5	CASGLDSNYGYTF	TGTGCTAGTGGTTTGGACAGTAACTATGGCTACACCTTC
few	TRBJ1-2	-	TRBV5-8	CASSLTDYGYTF	TGTGCCAGCAGCCTGACAGACTATGGCTACACCTTC
-	TRBJ2-2	-	TRBV6-5	CASSWGPGGRAGELFF	TGTGCCAGCAGTTGGGGGCCCGGGGGGAGGGCCGGGGAGCTGTTTTTT
-	TRBJ1-1	-	TRBV7-9	CASSKTRQAMNTEAFF	TGTGCCAGCAGCAAGACCCGACAGGCAATGAACACTGAAGCTTTCTTT
-	TRBJ2-5	-	TRBV18	CASSAYQETQYF	TGTGCCAGCTCAGCGTACCAAGAGACCCAGTACTTC
-	TRBJ2-3	TRBD2	TRBV18	CASSPRAGGSADTQYF	TGTGCCAGCTCACCACGAGCGGGGGGGTCAGCAGATACGCAGTATTTT
-	TRBJ2-1	-	TRBV15	CATNDPGFYYNEQFF	TGTGCCACCAACGATCCAGGGTTCTACTACAATGAGCAGTTCTTC
-	TRBJ2-1	-	TRBV7-9	CASSLQNNEQFF	TGTGCCAGCAGCTTACAGAACAATGAGCAGTTCTTC
-	TRBJ1-5	-	TRBV19	CASSPEYNQPQHF	TGTGCCAGTAGTCCTGAGTACAATCAGCCCCAGCATTTT
-	TRBJ1-2	-	TRBV6-5	CASSWGGGDYGYTF	TGTGCCAGCAGCTGGGGAGGGGGAGACTATGGCTACACCTTC
-	TRBJ2-1	-	TRBV4-3	CASSQVAGEQFF	TGCGCCAGCAGCCAAGTCGCAGGTGAGCAGTTCTTC
-	TRBJ2-7	-	TRBV19	CASSMGAYEQYF	TGTGCCAGTAGTATGGGCGCCTACGAGCAGTACTTC
-	TRBJ1-1	TRBD1	TRBV10-3	CAISGTGFIEAFF	TGTGCCATCAGTGGGACAGGGTTTATTGAAGCTTTCTTT
few	TRBJ1-2	-	TRBV25-1	CASSEWGGDYGYTF	TGTGCCAGCAGTGAATGGGGGGGAGACTATGGCTACACCTTC